This is a list of T cell receptor beta chains from one sample in a study of a mutant IDH1 vaccine in newly diagnosed glioma. No cognate antigen is known for these TCRs. Sequencing used immunoSEQ multiplex PCR; TCRdb keeps in-frame clones, though not all of them. The table shows approximately 61,000 clones, with about 80% occurring only once. Sequenced material: PBMCs, taken from a glioma patient whose treatment included an IDH1 peptide vaccine. Receptors originate from a man aged 45-65 years with glioma. Each CDR3 is given with its conserved first and last residue. The order of the fields is J gene, V gene, clone size, D gene, CDR3 DNA, CDR3 protein. D genes are given only for firm matches. Rows may omit the clone size; those that give it use once, few, many or a size class.

TRBJ2-2 TRBV30 few TRBD2 TGTGCCTGGAGTGTACTCCCAGGACTAGCGGGAGTATGGACCGGGGAGCTGTTTTTT CAWSVLPGLAGVWTGELFF
TRBJ2-7 TRBV27 - TRBD1 TGTGCCAGCAGTTCAGAGGCGGGGACAGGGAGAGGCGAGCAGTACTTC CASSSEAGTGRGEQYF
TRBJ2-2 TRBV27 few - TGTGCCAGCTCGGGTGAATTCACCGGGGAGCTGTTTTTT CASSGEFTGELFF
TRBJ1-2 TRBV7-8 - - TGTGCCAGCAGCTTAGGGGTGGCTGCCTATGGCTACACCTTC CASSLGVAAYGYTF
TRBJ1-2 TRBV18 - - TGTGCCAGCTCACTCCGGACACCTAACTATGGCTACACCTTC CASSLRTPNYGYTF
TRBJ1-1 TRBV18 - - TGTGCCAGCTCGCAGGGTCTGAACACTGAAGCTTTCTTT CASSQGLNTEAFF
TRBJ1-1 TRBV7-9 - - TGTGCCAGCAGCTTAGGGGGCCCTGAAGCTTTCTTT CASSLGGPEAFF
TRBJ1-1 TRBV7-8 - TRBD1 TGTGCCAGCAGCGTACAGGGGACGAACACTGAAGCTTTCTTT CASSVQGTNTEAFF
TRBJ2-7 TRBV11-3 - - TGTGCCAGCAGCTTTTTCACGATGCCCTACGAGCAGTACTTC CASSFFTMPYEQYF
TRBJ2-3 TRBV5-1 - - TGCGCCAGCAGCTTCGCGGGAATAGGAACAGATACGCAGTATTTT CASSFAGIGTDTQYF
TRBJ2-7 TRBV5-1 - - TGCGCCAGCAGCGCTTTGGAGGCCTACGAGCAGTACTTC CASSALEAYEQYF
TRBJ1-5 TRBV30 - - TGTGCCTGGAGAGCCACAGGGAAGGGCAATCAGCCCCAGCATTTT CAWRATGKGNQPQHF
TRBJ2-2 TRBV19 once - TGTGCCAGTATGCCCACAGCTAGCGATGGCACCGGGGAGCTGTTTTTT CASMPTASDGTGELFF
TRBJ2-1 TRBV2 - - TGTGCCAGCAGTGAAGTGATAGGAACAGAATGGGATGAGCAGTTCTTC CASSEVIGTEWDEQFF
TRBJ2-1 TRBV13 - TRBD2 TGTGCCAGCAGCTTCGGACTAGCGGGAGGTACCACCTACAATGAGCAGTTCTTC CASSFGLAGGTTYNEQFF
TRBJ2-2 TRBV5-5 - - TGTGCCAGCAGCTTGGGGGGAGCCGGGGAGCTGTTTTTT CASSLGGAGELFF
TRBJ2-4 TRBV27 - - TGTGCCAGCAGCCTCAGGGGAAACATTCAGTACTTC CASSLRGNIQYF
TRBJ2-5 TRBV7-9 - - TGTGCCAGCAGCTTCTTACCCGGAGAAGAGACCCAGTACTTC CASSFLPGEETQYF
TRBJ1-4 TRBV7-9 - - TGTGCCAGCAGCCAGCGACGGACAACTAATGAAAAACTGTTTTTT CASSQRRTTNEKLFF
TRBJ2-5 TRBV6-1 - TRBD1 TGTGCCAGCACCCATGACGGACAGGACCAAGAGACCCAGTACTTC CASTHDGQDQETQYF